This T cell receptor (beta chain) came from a study of blood T cell repertoires in COVID-19. About the research overall: T cells, B-cell-depleted T cells, or PBMCs provided the cDNA or gDNA that served as material.

Participants were aged about 18 to 90 years, lived in under 25 US areas, and enrolled virtually. The recovered donors of Cohort 3 showed two negative PCRs, clearance, or symptom resolution. Original methodology: Estimated nucleated cell counts came from reference gene primer amplification. Produced via immunoSEQ multiplex PCR; TCRdb's table is partial and in-frame only. That table supplies the V and J calls and clone size; D and trimming were determined from the DNA. Of 150,000 to 200,000 clones listed, roughly 88% were seen once; the top ten hold over 10%. The CDR3 contains 18 residues. Trimming stripped 3 bases from V and 0 bases from J, with 16 bases between. Germline-derived CDR1 and CDR2 are SGHRS and YFSETQ.

V gene TRBV5-1 combines with J gene TRBJ2-6; no definite D call. The source material was PBMCs or T cells enriched from blood (not recorded which). This sequence was found in a woman aged 55-69 years who had recovered from COVID-19. CDR3 protein: CASSSAIAAFSGANVLTF. The DNA of the CDR3 is TGCGCCAGCAGCTCCGCCATCGCGGCTTTCTCTGGGGCCAACGTCCTGACTTTC.